What follows are 21 T cell receptor gamma chains derived from one specimen sequenced in a study of γδ T cells in repeated Plasmodium falciparum infection. Flow sorting of PBMC yielded separate Vgamma9/Vdelta2+ and Vdelta2-negative gammadelta T cell populations for bulk repertoire analysis. TCRdb re-called the multiplex PCR reads using CATT. Of some 32,000 gamma-chain clones detected, roughly 1.4% appear once; the ten largest clones hold roughly a fifth. The sequencing input was gamma-delta T cells from blood. These receptors were taken from a pool of human donors (malaria-infected and uninfected, not separated).

A remark on this clone: It is likely a read error: a sequence one base away is far more abundant. In the same sample, other DNA sequences code for this CDR3. The genes are TRGV3 and TRGJ1 or TRGJ2. The J gene was missing in TCRdb and was found by matching the end of the DNA to germline. Germline CDR1 reads VTNTFY; CDR2 reads YDVSTARD (reference sequence). CDR3 length: 14 residues. CDR3 nucleotide sequence: TGTGCCACTTGGGACAGGCGAAGGTATTATAAGAAACTCTTT. Translated, it gives CATWDRRRYYKKLF.

This clone was seen more than once but under ten times. TCRdb's protein, taken from a much larger clone, differs from this DNA's translation at residue 4, likely owing to a read error; the protein displayed comes from the DNA. Other DNA sequences in the same sample also yield this CDR3. The CDR3 nucleotides read TGTGCCTTGAGGGAGGTGCTCGAGGTCGAGTTGGGCAAAAAAATCAAGGTATTT. This encodes CALREVLEVELGKKIKVF. The J gene is TRGJP, the V gene TRGV9. The J gene comes from matching the DNA to germline here; TCRdb lacks it. Germline CDR1 reads GITISATS; CDR2 reads ISYDGTV (reference sequence). This CDR3 has 18 residues.

This clone was recorded at least ten times. This DNA's translation and the protein TCRdb lists, from a much larger clone, do not match at residue 11, likely due to a read error; the protein shown is translated from the DNA. The chain links TRGV4 to TRGJ1 or TRGJ2. The J gene, left out of TCRdb, was set here by checking the DNA against germline. Germline V gives CDR1 EGSTGY, CDR2 YDSYTSSV. The CDR3 contains 15 residues. The CDR3 nucleotides are TGTGCCACCTGGGATGCAGTTGGGATTTATCATAAGAAACTCTTT. It is translated as CATWDAVGIYHKKLF.

This clone occurred many times. The chain links TRGV9 to TRGJP. CDR3 length: 16 residues. Germline assignment: CDR1 GITISATS and CDR2 ISYDGTV (reference sequence). With V trimmed by 3 bases and J by 9 bases, 8 bases remained unmatched. CDR3 protein: CALWENTGLGKKIKVF. The CDR3 DNA reads as TGTGCCTTGTGGGAGAACACCGGGTTGGGCAAAAAAATCAAGGTATTT.

This clone qualifies as medium-sized. A much larger clone is a single base away; this may be a read error. This chain's CDR3 is CATWDPTGWFKIF. The CDR3 DNA sequence: TGTGCCACCTGGGATCCCACTGGTTGGTTCAAGATATTT. The chain couples TRGV8 to TRGJP1. V trimming: 3 bases; J trimming: 3 bases; junction bases outside the gene matches: 1. Germline CDR1 reads VENAVY; CDR2 reads YDSYNSRV. CDR3 length: 13 residues.

This clone was observed many times. A much more abundant neighbour one base away suggests this may be a read error. The chain joins TRGV9 to TRGJP. The J gene, left out of TCRdb, was set here by checking the DNA against germline. V was clipped by 3 bases and J by 8 bases; unmatched bases: 7. This CDR3 has 16 residues. Germline V gives CDR1 GITISATS, CDR2 ISYDGTV (reference sequence). CDR3 bases: TGTGCCTTGTGGGAGCCATCCCAGTTGGGCAAAAAAATCAAGGTATTT. Translated: CALWEPSQLGKKIKVF.

This clone was observed at least ten times. For this DNA, TCRdb reports the protein of a much larger clone, which diverges at residue 15, most likely from a read error; the protein presented here is translated directly from the DNA. In DNA, the CDR3 is TGTGCCTTGTGGGAGGCACGTCAAGAGTTGGGCAAAAAAATCGAGGTATTT. Protein product: CALWEARQELGKKIEVF. The J gene is uncalled and the V gene is TRGV9. Germline V CDR1 and CDR2: GITISATS, ISYDGTV (reference sequence). The length of the CDR3 is 17 residues.

This clone occurred a few times. Translating this DNA gives a protein that differs at residue 3 from the TCRdb one, which belongs to a much larger clone; a read error is likely, and the protein shown is this translation. The V gene was identified as TRGV2, while no J gene was called. This CDR3 is built from 11 residues. CDR1 and CDR2 from the germline V gene are EGSNGY and YDSYNSKV. CDR3 sequence: CAAWDGRGALF. DNA of the CDR3: TGTGCCGCCTGGGACGGGCGAGGTGCCCTCTTT.

Turning to this clone: TCRdb's listed protein matches a much larger clone and diverges from this DNA's translation at residue 3, likely through a read error; the protein shown comes from the DNA. The chain couples TRGV9 to TRGJ1 or TRGJ2. TCRdb offers no J gene call, so here the DNA was matched to germline to obtain one. Germline V gene data show CDR1 as GITISATS and CDR2 as ISYDGTV (reference sequence). The CDR3 consists of 13 residues. CDR3 nucleotide sequence: TGTGCCTCGTGGGAGGTGCAAGGGCGAAAGAAACTCTTT. Protein: CASWEVQGRKKLF.

This clone was detected ten times or more. A read error is the likely source, as a far larger clone sits one nucleotide away. This specimen includes other DNA sequences encoding the same CDR3. The chain recombines TRGV9 with TRGJP. No J gene is reported in TCRdb; it was inferred here by comparing the DNA with germline. The CDR3 spans 18 residues. Germline loops: CDR1 GITISATS, CDR2 ISYDGTV (reference sequence). The CDR3 is CALWEAQSIRLGKKIKVF. In DNA form, the CDR3 reads TGTGCCTTGTGGGAGGCCCAAAGTATAAGGTTGGGTAAAAAAATCAAGGTATTT.

This clone was detected only a few times. For this DNA, TCRdb reports the protein of a much larger clone, which diverges at residue 15, most likely from a read error; the protein presented here is translated directly from the DNA. There is no J gene call, but TRGV9 is given as the V gene. Germline CDR1 is GITISATS and CDR2 is ISYDGTV (reference sequence). This CDR3 has 17 residues. The CDR3 DNA sequence: TGTGCCTTGTGGGAGGTGTTACAAGAGTTGGGCAAAAAAATCGAGGTATTT. Amino acid sequence: CALWEVLQELGKKIEVF.

This clone has more than one count but fewer than ten. The TCRdb record carries a much larger clone's protein, which differs from this DNA's translation at residue 5; a read error is the likely cause, and the protein listed here is the DNA translation. This chain joins TRGV8 and TRGJ1 or TRGJ2. Because TCRdb records no J gene, it was assigned here through a match of the DNA to germline. Germline assignment: CDR1 VENAVY and CDR2 YDSYNSRV. After removal of 5 bases from V and 10 bases from J, the junction contained 8 bases not matched to a gene. The CDR3 consists of 11 residues. The CDR3 sequence is CATWGNGKKLF. CDR3 nucleotide sequence: TGTGCCACCTGGGGTAATGGCAAGAAACTCTTT.

This clone is medium-sized within its sample. This chain links TRGV9 with TRGJ1 or TRGJ2. Per the germline V gene, CDR1 is GITISATS and CDR2 is ISYDGTV (reference sequence). The CDR3 sequence is 12 residues long. With V trimmed by 0 bases and J by 7 bases, 3 bases remained unmatched. CDR3 loop: CALWEVPYKKLF. Written as DNA, the CDR3 is TGTGCCTTGTGGGAGGTGCCCTATAAGAAACTCTTT.

This clone was seen only a few times. TCRdb shows a much larger clone's protein in place of this DNA's translation, and the two differ at residue 3, likely through a read error; the protein shown is translated from the DNA. The chain links TRGV2 to TRGJ1 or TRGJ2. The CDR3 totals 14 residues. The germline gives CDR1 EGSNGY, CDR2 YDSYNSKV. The CDR3 here is CAIWDGPRYYKKLF. In DNA, the CDR3 is TGTGCCATCTGGGACGGGCCGCGATATTATAAGAAACTCTTT.

This clone has just a few counts. A read error is likely here: a far larger clone is one base away. The sample has other DNA sequences that encode this CDR3 too. For the V gene the call is TRGV9; the J gene has no call. The CDR3 contains 13 residues. Germline V lookup: CDR1 GITISATS, CDR2 ISYDGTV (reference sequence). CDR3 nucleotide sequence: TGTGCCTTGTGGGAGGTGAAAGGTTATAAGAAGCTCTTT. Translated, it gives CALWEVKGYKKLF.

This clone was observed at least ten times. A much larger clone lies a single base off, so this may be a read error. The genes are TRGV9 and TRGJ1 or TRGJ2. The CDR3 contains 12 residues. From germline, CDR1 is GITISATS and CDR2 ISYDGTV (reference sequence). This CDR3 is CALREVYYKKLF. CDR3 coding DNA: TGTGCCTTGAGGGAGGTGTATTATAAGAAACTCTTT.

A few counts support this clone. The TCRdb record carries a much larger clone's protein, which differs from this DNA's translation at residue 5; a read error is the likely cause, and the protein listed here is the DNA translation. This chain joins TRGV8 and TRGJ1 or TRGJ2. Assignment of the J gene here rests on matching the DNA to germline, because TCRdb gives none. J lost 4 bases, V lost 5 bases, and 11 bases had no gene match. The CDR3 contains 14 residues. Germline V gene lookup returns CDR1 VENAVY and CDR2 YDSYNSRV. DNA for the CDR3: TGTGCCACCTGGGCTCTGCGGGTCTATTATAAGAAACTCTTT. Amino acids: CATWALRVYYKKLF.

This clone appeared many times. A far larger clone is just one base off, so this is likely a read error. Other DNA sequences in this specimen translate into the identical CDR3. V gene TRGV9 combines with J gene TRGJP. CDR1 is GITISATS, CDR2 ISYDGTV, per germline (reference sequence). The V segment lost 4 bases and the J segment 9 bases; nucleotides outside the gene matches: 9. This CDR3 has 16 amino acids. CDR3 nucleotides: TGTGCCTTGTGGGAAGTGCACGGGTTGGGCAAAAAAATCAAGGTATTT. It is translated as CALWEVHGLGKKIKVF.

With regard to this clone: The protein recorded in TCRdb matches a much larger clone and deviates from this DNA's translation at residue 13, suggesting a read error; the protein here is obtained by translating the DNA. The V gene is given as TRGV2, and no J gene call is available. Germline CDR1 reads EGSNGY; CDR2 reads YDSYNSKV. The CDR3 runs to 15 residues. CDR3 DNA sequence: TGTGCCACCTGGGACGGGCCGGGTAGTGATTGGATCAGGACGTTT. This gives the protein CATWDGPGSDWIRTF.

This clone was picked up a small number of times. Since a far larger clone is one base different, this is likely a read error. The sample contains more than one DNA sequence encoding this CDR3. The chain has TRGV4 and TRGJ1 or TRGJ2. TCRdb records no J gene; here it was assigned by comparing the DNA to germline. The CDR3 sequence is 13 residues long. With 5 bases clipped from V and 7 bases from J, the junction kept 11 bases outside the gene matches. Looked up from germline, CDR1 is EGSTGY and CDR2 is YDSYTSSV. CDR3 protein: CATWAMLGYKKLF. CDR3 sequence (DNA): TGTGCCACCTGGGCTATGCTAGGGTATAAGAAACTCTTT.

This clone was detected ten times or more. The V and J genes are TRGV8 and TRGJ1 or TRGJ2. J was trimmed by 7 bases and V by 2 bases; bases with no gene match: 5. Germline V CDR1 and CDR2: VENAVY, YDSYNSRV. This CDR3 has 12 amino acids. The CDR3 DNA reads TGTGCCACCTGGGATAAGGGCTATAAGAAACTCTTT. It is translated as CATWDKGYKKLF.